The 18 T cell receptor beta chains in this list originate from one sample, sequenced in a study of spatial heterogeneity in lung cancer. A single record per CDR3 protein comes from TCRdb applying MiXCR to the 5' RACE reads. The sample includes approximately 94,000 distinct CDR3 sequences, 3.5% to 5% of them seen just once. Time point denoted: sample taken at primary tumor resection. General study points: It was found that expanded intratumoral alpha and beta TCR counts tracked tumor mutation counts.

The antigens for these receptors are not known. Sequencing was performed on lung tumor tissue, taken at surgery. Receptors were obtained from a male donor with early-stage non-small cell lung cancer.

Many counts were recorded for this clonotype. This chain uses TRBV29-1 with TRBJ2-7; D unclear. Per germline, CDR1 SQVTM and CDR2 ANQGSEA. This CDR3 spans 13 amino acids. V lost 6 bases, J lost 7 bases, and 19 bases lay in between. The CDR3 DNA reads as TGCAGCGTCTTTCTCCAGGATACTCGGGAGCAGTACTTC. It codes for CSVFLQDTREQYF.

This clonotype was observed a handful of times. The rearrangement links TRBV18 to TRBJ2-7; D is possibly TRBD1 (5 bases). The CDR3 is made up of 15 amino acids. Germline V gene data show CDR1 as KGHSH and CDR2 as LQKENI. V lost 2 bases and J 1 base, leaving 12 bases between the germline ends. The CDR3 DNA sequence: TGTGCCAGCTCACCAATCTCAGGGCCGTCCTACGAGCAGTACTTC. Amino acid sequence: CASSPISGPSYEQYF.

This clonotype has just a few counts. The rearrangement uses TRBV13 and TRBJ2-5; no clear D gene. The CDR3 totals 14 residues. Germline-derived CDR1 and CDR2 are PRHDT and FYEKMQ (reference sequence). Trimming removed 5 bases from V and 5 bases from J, with 15 bases in between. The CDR3 nucleotides read TGTGCCAGCAGCCTAAGCCCCCGGCAGGAGACCCAGTACTTC. This gives the protein CASSLSPRQETQYF.

Many counts were recorded for this clonotype. The chain recombines TRBV2 with TRBJ2-3; D ambiguous. The ends were cut back, 1 base at V and 5 bases at J, with 13 bases in the middle. The CDR3 is 15 residues long. Germline-derived CDR1 and CDR2 are SNHLY and FYNNEI. CDR3 residues: CASSEEQETRDTQYF. CDR3 DNA: TGTGCCAGCAGTGAAGAGCAGGAGACAAGAGATACGCAGTATTTT. The complete variable domain, with remaining parts taken from reference TRBV2 and TRBJ2-3, reads EPEVTQTPSHQVTQMGQEVILRCVPISNHLYFYWYRQILGQKVEFLVSFYNNEISEKSEIFDDQFSVERPDGSNFTLKIRSTKLEDSAMYFCASSEEQETRDTQYFGPGTRLTVL.

This clonotype was counted at least ten times. The chain is built from TRBV14 and TRBJ2-5, with 8 bases matching TRBD2. After removal of 4 bases from V and 5 bases from J, the junction contained 6 bases not matched to a gene. The germline V gene has CDR1 SGHDN and CDR2 FVKESK. The CDR3 extends over 14 amino acids. CDR3 in DNA: TGTGCCAGCAGCCCGAGACTAGCGCCGGAGACCCAGTACTTC. It encodes CASSPRLAPETQYF. Full variable domain (outside the CDR3, taken from reference TRBV14 and TRBJ2-5): EAGVTQFPSHSVIEKGQTVTLRCDPISGHDNLYWYRRVMGKEIKFLLHFVKESKQDESGMPNNRFLAERTGGTYSTLKVQPAELEDSGVYFCASSPRLAPETQYFGPGTRLLVL.

The CDR3 region has the DNA TGTGCCAGCAGACGGACAGGGAGAGGAGAAGCTTTCTTT. Amino acids: CASRRTGRGEAFF. The rearrangement links TRBV6-2 or TRBV6-3 to TRBJ1-1; 8 positions agree with TRBD1. The CDR3 extends over 13 amino acids. Germline CDR1 MNHEY, CDR2 SVGEGT. The V segment lost 6 bases and the J segment 8 bases; nucleotides outside the gene matches: 8.

This clonotype was detected ten times or more. The V call is TRBV27, the J call TRBJ2-7, with 7 bases fitting TRBD2. The CDR3 runs 15 residues. Germline CDR1 reads MNHEY; CDR2 reads SMNVEV (reference sequence). J gave up 0 bases and V 5 bases, and 7 bases lay outside the gene matches. For the CDR3, the DNA is TGTGCCAGCAGTAGTCGTGGGGGGGACTCCTACGAGCAGTACTTC. Translation gives CASSSRGGDSYEQYF.

This clonotype was counted at least ten times. The CDR3 is CASSLLPSSYNEQFF. DNA for the CDR3: TGTGCCAGCAGTCTCCTCCCGAGCTCCTACAATGAGCAGTTCTTC. The chain employs TRBV2 and TRBJ2-1; no clear D. CDR3 size: 15 residues. V lost 5 bases, J lost 0 bases, and 11 bases lay in between. Germline V CDR1 and CDR2: SNHLY, FYNNEI.

This clonotype was picked up many times. The chain uses TRBV28 and TRBJ1-4, with D unresolved. V dropped 10 bases and J dropped 0 bases, with 18 bases sitting between them. Per germline, CDR1 MDHEN and CDR2 SYDVKM. There are 16 residues in the CDR3. The CDR3 coding sequence is TGTGCCACCCAGGCCTCCCACGGGACAACTAATGAAAAACTGTTTTTT. Encoded protein: CATQASHGTTNEKLFF.

This chain links TRBV7-8 with TRBJ2-1; perhaps TRBD1 as D (6 bases). Germline V gives CDR1 SGHVS, CDR2 FQNEAQ. The V end was cut by 5 bases, the J end by 0 bases, with 11 bases between. The CDR3 covers 15 residues. The CDR3 loop is CASSATGSSYNEQFF. CDR3 bases: TGTGCCAGCAGCGCCACAGGGAGCTCCTACAATGAGCAGTTCTTC.

Ten or more counts support this clonotype. This rearrangement joins TRBV28 to TRBJ2-7; 8 nucleotides line up with TRBD2. Germline CDR1 and CDR2: MDHEN and SYDVKM. V dropped 8 bases and J dropped 1; count of bases not matched to a gene: 7. The CDR3 runs to 14 residues. CDR3 nucleotides: TGTGCCAGCGGTCGGGGGGGCGGTTCCTACGAGCAGTACTTC. As protein: CASGRGGGSYEQYF. The full variable domain, rest sourced from reference TRBV28 and TRBJ2-7, is DVKVTQSSRYLVKRTGEKVFLECVQDMDHENMFWYRQDPGLGLRLIYFSYDVKMKEKGDIPEGYSVSREKKERFSLILESASTNQTSMYLCASGRGGGSYEQYFGPGTRLTVT.

This clonotype was seen repeatedly, ten times or more. This chain joins TRBV29-1 and TRBJ2-7; 9 nucleotides agree with TRBD1. The CDR3 covers 14 residues. The germline V gene encodes CDR1 SQVTM and CDR2 ANQGSEA. J gave up 4 bases and V 7 bases, and 11 bases lay outside the gene matches. The CDR3 sequence is CSAKTGTGSYEQYF. The CDR3 coding sequence is TGCAGCGCCAAAACCGGGACAGGGTCGTACGAGCAGTACTTC.

This clonotype was detected many times. V is TRBV20-1 and J is TRBJ2-3, with D hard to call. V was clipped by 2 bases and J by 6 bases, with 3 bases between them. This CDR3 is 10 amino acids long. Per the germline V gene, CDR1 is DFQATT and CDR2 is SNEGSKA (reference sequence). The CDR3, as DNA: TGCAGTGCTAGATATGATACGCAGTATTTT. This translates into CSARYDTQYF.

This clonotype was recorded many times. V usage is TRBV7-6 and J usage is TRBJ1-5; the D is unclear. Germline loops: CDR1 SGHVS, CDR2 FNYEAQ. With 6 bases removed from V and 4 bases from J, the gap between germline ends came to 16 bases. The CDR3 is 15 residues long. CDR3 residues: CASSPDVGVNQPQHF. As DNA, the CDR3 is TGTGCCAGCAGTCCGGACGTTGGGGTAAATCAGCCCCAGCATTTT.

Many counts were recorded for this clonotype. V usage is TRBV6-5 and J usage is TRBJ1-5; D gene unclear. Germline lookup yields CDR1 MNHEY and CDR2 SVGAGI. Trimming took off 5 bases at V and 4 bases at J, with 12 bases between the two ends. The CDR3 covers 14 residues. CDR3 in DNA: TGTGCCAGCAGTCCTCGCCTGGGTAATCAGCCCCAGCATTTT. It translates to CASSPRLGNQPQHF.

This clonotype showed up many times. The chain uses TRBV27 and TRBJ2-2; 10 bases are a match to TRBD2. Trimming cost V 5 bases and J 6 bases; bases outside gene matches: 6. This CDR3 is built from 15 residues. The germline CDR1 and CDR2 sequences are MNHEY and SMNVEV (reference sequence). This chain's CDR3 is CASSISGRIPGELFF. CDR3 in DNA: TGTGCCAGCAGTATTAGCGGGAGGATCCCCGGGGAGCTGTTTTTT.

This clonotype was picked up many times. The J gene is TRBJ1-5, the V gene TRBV2; D is unclear. The germline CDR1 and CDR2 sequences are SNHLY and FYNNEI. Between the trimmed V and J ends, which lost 3 bases and 7 bases, there was a span of 4 bases. The CDR3 extends over 11 amino acids. The CDR3 nucleotides are TGTGCCAGCAGTGATGAACAGCCCCAGCATTTT. Translating it yields CASSDEQPQHF.

There are many counts of this clonotype. The gene calls are TRBV29-1 and TRBJ1-1, with D unresolved. CDR3 size: 12 residues. Trimming shortened V by 6 bases and J by 11 bases, and 19 bases separated the two germline ends. The germline V gene encodes CDR1 SQVTM and CDR2 ANQGSEA. CDR3 region: CSVAGTRVEAFF. In DNA, the CDR3 is TGCAGCGTCGCAGGCACCCGGGTTGAGGCTTTCTTT.